These 16 T cell receptor beta chains came from one sample sequenced in a study of CD4 T cells in relation to SARS-CoV-2 and coronaviruses. No antigen has been identified for these receptors. The method was immunoSEQ multiplex PCR; TCRdb's version includes in-frame clones alone and lacks a portion of them. The sample has some 21,000 clones; roughly 76% are singletons. CD4+ T cells from unexposed donors were obtained before the COVID-19 pandemic (2011-2018). After about ten days of culture, CD4+ T cells were isolated. Sequenced input: CD4+ T cells from PBMCs, cultured in vitro. These receptors were collected from a human donor in good health.

The count of this clone is one. The chain employs TRBV30 and TRBJ1-6; D is undetermined. The V end was cut by 7 bases, the J end by 6 bases, with 16 bases between. The CDR3 runs 14 residues. From germline, CDR1 is GTSNPN and CDR2 SVGIG (reference sequence). CDR3 residues: CASPGLRPNSPLHF. The CDR3 bases are TGTGCCTCCCCAGGACTGAGACCTAATTCACCCCTCCACTTT.

This clone was counted between two and nine times. The CDR3 is CASSPQGRGWTGELFF. The CDR3 coding sequence is TGTGCCAGCAGCCCACAAGGTCGGGGATGGACCGGGGAGCTGTTTTTT. The chain links TRBV3-1 (or the pseudogene TRBV3-2) to TRBJ2-2; D is perhaps TRBD2 (5 bases). Germline CDR1 LGHDT, CDR2 YNNKEL (reference sequence). The CDR3 is 16 residues long. V lost 4 bases and J 5 bases, leaving 17 bases between the germline ends.

The chain couples TRBV2 to TRBJ2-4, with 8 bases fitting TRBD2. The CDR3 contains 13 residues. The ends lost 10 bases at V and 6 bases at J; junction bases unmatched: 8. Germline-derived CDR1 and CDR2 are SNHLY and FYNNEI. The CDR3 is CATKAGVVNIQYF. The CDR3 DNA follows: TGTGCCACCAAAGCGGGAGTCGTAAACATTCAGTACTTC.

The V and J genes are TRBV2 and TRBJ1-2; weak D call: TRBD1 (5 bases). V lost 4 bases to trimming and J lost 0 bases, with 12 bases between them. The CDR3 has 15 amino acids. Germline values: CDR1 SNHLY, CDR2 FYNNEI. The CDR3 loop is CASSVGVPPNYGYTF. Here the CDR3 DNA reads TGTGCCAGCAGTGTGGGGGTACCCCCTAACTATGGCTACACCTTC.

The CDR3 sequence is CASSVRTYTYTF. The CDR3 nucleotides are TGTGCCAGCAGCGTAAGGACATATACGTACACCTTC. The genes are TRBV9 and TRBJ1-2; D is perhaps TRBD1 (5 bases). Germline assignment: CDR1 SGDLS and CDR2 YYNGEE. Trimming left V 1 base short and J 11 bases short, with 12 bases between. CDR3 length equals 12 residues. The full variable domain, completed using reference TRBV9 and TRBJ1-2, is DSGVTQTPKHLITATGQRVTLRCSPRSGDLSVYWYQQSLDQGLQFLIQYYNGEERAKGNILERFSAQQFPDLHSELNLSSLELGDSALYFCASSVRTYTYTFGSGTRLTVV.

The CDR3 reads CSASRPRSNTIYF. The CDR3 nucleotides read TGCAGTGCTAGTCGTCCCAGGTCAAACACCATATATTTT. The J gene is TRBJ1-3, the V gene TRBV20-1; unclear D gene. This CDR3 region has 13 residues. Trimming removed 3 bases from V and 6 bases from J, with 12 bases in between. Germline V gives CDR1 DFQATT, CDR2 SNEGSKA (reference sequence).

The V call is TRBV18, the J call TRBJ2-5; 11 nucleotides line up with TRBD2. Germline CDR1 is KGHSH and CDR2 is LQKENI. V trimming: 3 bases; J trimming: 4 bases; junction bases outside the gene matches: 19. The CDR3 is made up of 20 amino acids. CDR3 bases: TGTGCCAGCTCACCCTGGGCTAGCGGGAGGAGCGTTTCTGGAGCAGAGACCCAGTACTTC. It specifies CASSPWASGRSVSGAETQYF.

The chain links TRBV11-2 to TRBJ2-7, with D perhaps assigned TRBD1 or TRBD2 (5 bases each). The germline gives CDR1 SGHAT, CDR2 FQNNGV. Trimming left V 5 bases short and J 1 base short, with 24 bases between. The CDR3 spans 18 residues. CDR3 amino acids: CASSLSPSRDGESYEQYF. The CDR3 coding sequence is TGTGCCAGCAGCCTCTCCCCTTCCCGGGACGGGGAATCCTACGAGCAGTACTTC.

This clone has a handful of counts. The V gene is TRBV2, the J gene TRBJ1-1, with TRBD1 matching over 7 bases. This CDR3 spans 13 amino acids. The germline V gene has CDR1 SNHLY and CDR2 FYNNEI. The ends lost 10 bases at V and 1 base at J; junction bases unmatched: 6. The CDR3 DNA is TGTGCCACCTACGACAGGGCGAACACTGAAGCTTTCTTT. Amino acid sequence: CATYDRANTEAFF.

V and J are TRBV3-1 (or the pseudogene TRBV3-2) and TRBJ1-3; tentatively, D is TRBD1 (6 bases). Germline V lookup: CDR1 LGHDT, CDR2 YNNKEL (reference sequence). V was pared by 6 bases and J by 0 bases, with 15 bases between. The CDR3 is 16 amino acids. Here the CDR3 reads CASRPTGVDSGNTIYF. Written as DNA, the CDR3 is TGTGCCAGCAGGCCGACAGGCGTCGACTCTGGAAACACCATATATTTT.

V is TRBV12-3 or TRBV12-4 and J is TRBJ2-2; TRBD2 aligns across 7 bases. This CDR3 spans 13 amino acids. V trimming: 8 bases; J trimming: 5 bases; junction bases outside the gene matches: 5. CDR3 in DNA: TGTGCCAGCGTGCGGGGGAAGACCGGGGAGCTGTTTTTT. It yields the protein CASVRGKTGELFF.

Here the CDR3 reads CASSLRGWVYGYTF. CDR3 nucleotides: TGTGCCAGCAGTTTACGGGGGTGGGTCTATGGCTACACCTTC. The chain recombines TRBV28 with TRBJ1-2, with D possibly TRBD1 on 5 matching bases. The CDR3 is 14 residues long. The V gene lost 2 bases and the J gene lost 4 bases, with 11 bases spanning the gap. Germline loops: CDR1 MDHEN, CDR2 SYDVKM.

V is TRBV6-1 and J is TRBJ2-5; no definite D call. The CDR3 extends over 14 amino acids. Between the trimmed V and J ends, which lost 2 bases and 0 bases, there was a span of 7 bases. Germline CDR1 and CDR2: MNHNS and SASEGT. The CDR3 DNA is TGTGCCAGCAGTGAACTTCAGGACCAAGAGACCCAGTACTTC. This encodes CASSELQDQETQYF.

This chain connects TRBV2 to TRBJ1-5; D perhaps matches TRBD1 (6 bases). V was cut by 9 bases and J by 2 bases, with 14 bases left in between. The CDR3 length is 14 residues. The germline CDR1 and CDR2 sequences are SNHLY and FYNNEI. In DNA, the CDR3 is TGTGCCAGAGGGGGAAGAGTTGGCAATCAGCCCCAGCATTTT. This translates into CARGGRVGNQPQHF. The whole variable domain, remainder taken from reference TRBV2 and TRBJ1-5, is EPEVTQTPSHQVTQMGQEVILRCVPISNHLYFYWYRQILGQKVEFLVSFYNNEISEKSEIFDDQFSVERPDGSNFTLKIRSTKLEDSAMYFCARGGRVGNQPQHFGDGTRLSIL.

The rearrangement links TRBV18 to TRBJ1-4; perhaps TRBD1 as D (5 bases). Deletions cut 6 bases from V and 4 bases from J, with 9 bases between. Germline lookup yields CDR1 KGHSH and CDR2 LQKENI. The CDR3 runs to 13 residues. The CDR3 region is CASSQGRNEKLFF. CDR3 DNA: TGTGCCAGCTCCCAGGGCCGTAATGAAAAACTGTTTTTT.

The genes are TRBV2 and TRBJ1-2; D call uncertain. From germline, CDR1 is SNHLY and CDR2 FYNNEI. This CDR3 comprises 14 residues. V lost 0 bases, J lost 4 bases, and 9 bases lay in between. CDR3 loop: CASSEAEQSYGYTF. The CDR3 region has the DNA TGTGCCAGCAGTGAAGCTGAACAGAGCTATGGCTACACCTTC.